This entry features one TCR beta chain sequence. Patients from Seattle were sampled longitudinally, starting during active infection. Trimming removed 4 bases from V and 5 bases from J; junction bases left unmatched: 4. Germline V gene data show CDR1 as SGHTA and CDR2 as FQGNSA. CDR3 length: 15 amino acids. Original data processing: Reference gene primers were amplified, and this amplification served to estimate nucleated cell counts. Profiled with immunoSEQ multiplex PCR; TCRdb holds only in-frame clones, not every one. That table supplies the V and J calls and clone size; D and trimming were determined from the DNA. This table holds some 25,000 clones, roughly four fifths found once. This entry is derived from a study of blood T cell repertoires in COVID-19. Study in general: Acute-phase and convalescent COVID-19 samples originated in the United States, Italy and Spain. The analysed material was cDNA or gDNA that came from T cells, B-cell-depleted T cells, or PBMCs.

V is TRBV7-2 and J is TRBJ1-5; 11 bases align to TRBD1. Sample: peripheral blood. The origin of this receptor is a woman aged 70 to 79 with COVID-19, enrolled during active disease. CDR3 protein: CASSWTGGAYQPQHF. CDR3 nucleotide sequence: TGTGCCAGCAGCTGGACAGGGGGCGCGTATCAGCCCCAGCATTTT.